The 22 T cell receptor beta chains reported below all come from one sample, sequenced in a study of blood T cell repertoires in COVID-19. Assay used: immunoSEQ multiplex PCR; TCRdb lists only in-frame clones, some missing. The profile shows 200,000 to 250,000 clones, more than 80% of them singletons. The sequenced material came from peripheral blood. These receptors were obtained from a woman of 80 years or more with COVID-19, enrolled during active disease.

This clone was recorded once. This chain connects TRBV18 to TRBJ1-2; 8 bases map to TRBD1. The CDR3 extends over 14 amino acids. The junction had 8 bases not matched to a gene; V was cut back by 6 bases and J by 5 bases. CDR1 is KGHSH, CDR2 LQKENI, per germline. CDR3 sequence: CASSEGQGQYGYTF. CDR3 DNA sequence: TGTGCCAGCTCGGAAGGACAGGGACAGTATGGCTACACCTTC.

The V gene is TRBV7-9, the J gene TRBJ2-3; the D gene is possibly TRBD2 (5 bases). The CDR3 is 11 residues long. Germline V lookup: CDR1 SEHNR, CDR2 FQNEAQ (reference sequence). The V gene lost 8 bases and the J gene lost 13 bases, with 16 bases spanning the gap. The CDR3: CASRGYELEYF. In DNA, the CDR3 is TGTGCCAGCCGCGGGTATGAGTTAGAGTATTTT.

V and J are TRBV5-6 and TRBJ1-6; tentatively, D is TRBD1 (6 bases). The length of the CDR3 is 16 residues. Germline V gene data show CDR1 as SGHDT and CDR2 as YYEEEE. Trimming cost V 4 bases and J 6 bases, with 17 bases left between them. CDR3 protein: CASSGDGRDINSPLHF. The CDR3 DNA reads as TGTGCCAGCAGCGGAGACGGCCGGGACATTAATTCACCCCTCCACTTT. Full variable domain (rest looked up from reference TRBV5-6 and TRBJ1-6): DAGVTQSPTHLIKTRGQQVTLRCSPKSGHDTVSWYQQALGQGPQFIFQYYEEEERQRGNFPDRFSGHQFPNYSSELNVNALLLGDSALYLCASSGDGRDINSPLHFGNGTRLTVT.

The chain uses TRBV7-2 and TRBJ1-2; maybe TRBD1 (6 bases). Germline-derived CDR1 and CDR2 are SGHTA and FQGNSA. CDR3 length: 15 residues. V shed 5 bases and J shed 8 bases, with 21 bases lying between them. The CDR3 sequence is CASSVARTAPRGYTF. The CDR3, as DNA: TGTGCCAGCAGCGTCGCCCGGACAGCCCCTAGAGGCTACACCTTC. Together with reference TRBV7-2 and TRBJ1-2, the CDR3 gives the full variable domain: GAGVSQSPSNKVTEKGKDVELRCDPISGHTALYWYRQSLGQGLEFLIYFQGNSAPDKSGLPSDRFSAERTGGSVSTLTIQRTQQEDSAVYLCASSVARTAPRGYTFGSGTRLTVV.

This clone showed up just once. This chain joins TRBV18 and TRBJ2-1, with 11 bases aligning to TRBD2. This CDR3 is built from 19 residues. V gave up 3 bases and J gave up 0 bases; unmatched junction bases: 10. In germline, CDR1 is KGHSH, CDR2 LQKENI. The CDR3 sequence: CASSPLPGLAVSSYNEQFF. Written as DNA, the CDR3 is TGTGCCAGCTCACCGCTGCCGGGACTAGCGGTGAGCTCCTACAATGAGCAGTTCTTC.

This chain connects TRBV7-6 to TRBJ2-3, with 7 bases aligning to TRBD1. The junction had 10 bases not matched to a gene; V was cut back by 5 bases and J by 2 bases. The germline V gene has CDR1 SGHVS and CDR2 FNYEAQ. This CDR3 comprises 16 residues. CDR3 DNA: TGTGCCAGCAGCCCCCGACAGGGAACACTCACAGATACGCAGTATTTT. Translating it yields CASSPRQGTLTDTQYF.

The V and J genes are TRBV19 and TRBJ1-5; a weak D match, TRBD1 (6 bases). The length of the CDR3 is 17 residues. Per germline, CDR1 LNHDA and CDR2 SQIVND (reference sequence). The V end was cut by 3 bases, the J end by 6 bases, with 21 bases between. As DNA, the CDR3 is TGTGCCAGTAGTATCTCGGGACACATAAGTTCAGGTCAGCCCCAGCATTTT. It is translated as CASSISGHISSGQPQHF.

A few counts support this clone. The rearrangement links TRBV7-3 to TRBJ2-1; D gene unclear. Germline V gene sequence: CDR1 SGHTA, CDR2 FQGTGA. With 5 bases removed from V and 0 bases from J, the gap between germline ends came to 17 bases. This CDR3 spans 17 amino acids. The CDR3 DNA sequence: TGTGCCAGCAGCCCCAGGTTACAGACGAGCTCCTACAATGAGCAGTTCTTC. Translating gives CASSPRLQTSSYNEQFF.

The rearrangement uses TRBV9 and TRBJ2-3; 9 bases are a match to TRBD2. CDR1 SGDLS and CDR2 YYNGEE come from the germline V gene. J lost 4 bases, V lost 0 bases, and 6 bases had no gene match. The CDR3 contains 16 residues. CDR3 DNA: TGTGCCAGCAGCGTAGGCGGGAGGGCCGGTGCAGATACGCAGTATTTT. It yields the protein CASSVGGRAGADTQYF.

This chain links TRBV20-1 with TRBJ2-3; a possible D gene is TRBD1 (6 bases). Germline V gene sequence: CDR1 DFQATT, CDR2 SNEGSKA (reference sequence). The CDR3 sequence is 13 residues long. V was shortened by 3 bases and J by 3 bases, with 10 bases between the two germline ends. Written as DNA, the CDR3 is TGCAGTGCTAGTTTCCAGGGGACAGATACGCAGTATTTT. It translates to CSASFQGTDTQYF.

CDR3 sequence (DNA): TGTGCCAGCTCACCGACCGGGACAGGGTCTGGAAACACCATATATTTT. This codes for CASSPTGTGSGNTIYF. The genes are TRBV18 and TRBJ1-3; 9 bases match TRBD1. Germline loops: CDR1 KGHSH, CDR2 LQKENI. The V segment lost 3 bases and the J segment 1 base; nucleotides outside the gene matches: 4. The CDR3 runs to 16 residues.

This clone was counted between two and nine times. The chain is built from TRBV12-3 or TRBV12-4 and TRBJ1-1, with TRBD1 identical over 9 bases. The CDR3 is 12 amino acids. The V segment lost 6 bases and the J segment 8 bases; nucleotides outside the gene matches: 4. The CDR3, as DNA: TGTGCCAGCAGCTGGACAGGGGCAGAAGCTTTCTTT. Its protein is CASSWTGAEAFF.

This clone has a single count. J is TRBJ1-1 and V is TRBV7-2, with D maybe TRBD1 (6 bases). Trimming stripped 5 bases from V and 5 bases from J, with 15 bases between. CDR1 SGHTA and CDR2 FQGNSA come from the germline V gene. CDR3 length equals 14 residues. The CDR3: CASSRGQARTEAFF. For the CDR3, the DNA is TGTGCCAGCAGCAGGGGACAAGCCCGGACTGAAGCTTTCTTT.

The rearrangement links TRBV28 to TRBJ2-4, with D possibly matching TRBD2 (5 bases). Per germline, CDR1 MDHEN and CDR2 SYDVKM. The CDR3 has 15 residues. Trimming took off 7 bases at V and 8 bases at J, with 21 bases between the two ends. The CDR3 is CASKASSSKMDIQYF. CDR3 DNA: TGTGCCAGCAAGGCTAGCTCTTCGAAGATGGACATTCAGTACTTC.

The J gene is TRBJ1-3, the V gene TRBV4-2; D is unresolved. Germline-derived CDR1 and CDR2 are LGHNA and YNFKEQ. This CDR3 is built from 14 residues. V was clipped by 1 base and J by 2 bases, with 6 bases between them. CDR3 DNA: TGTGCCAGCAGCCAAGGCGGAGCTGGAAACACCATATATTTT. Translation: CASSQGGAGNTIYF.

The rearrangement joins TRBV3-1 (or the pseudogene TRBV3-2) to TRBJ2-5; D not certain. V dropped 4 bases and J dropped 5 bases, with 5 bases sitting between them. Germline CDR1 is LGHDT and CDR2 is YNNKEL (reference sequence). This CDR3 contains 11 residues. CDR3 sequence (DNA): TGTGCCAGCAGCCCCGGGGAGACCCAGTACTTC. Protein sequence: CASSPGETQYF.

This clone was observed once. The V and J genes are TRBV6-5 and TRBJ1-1, with TRBD1 matching over 9 bases. CDR3 size: 14 residues. Germline V gene data show CDR1 as MNHEY and CDR2 as SVGAGI. V dropped 8 bases and J dropped 7; count of bases not matched to a gene: 11. This CDR3 reads CASGNRGRASEAFF. For the CDR3, the DNA is TGTGCCAGCGGGAACAGGGGGCGGGCTAGTGAAGCTTTCTTT.

V and J are TRBV5-1 and TRBJ2-2; 7 positions agree with TRBD2. Germline loops: CDR1 SGHRS, CDR2 YFSETQ. This CDR3 spans 15 amino acids. J gave up 3 bases and V 2 bases, and 4 bases lay outside the gene matches. The CDR3 loop reads CASSLSGKDTGELFF. The CDR3 nucleotides are TGCGCCAGCAGCTTAAGCGGGAAAGACACCGGGGAGCTGTTTTTT.

Points on this clone: The identical CDR3 is also encoded by other nucleotide sequences in the sample. The CDR3 DNA is TGTGCCAGCAGCTTGGCGGGGGGGCCCTACAATGAGCAGTTCTTC. Amino acids: CASSLAGGPYNEQFF. The chain joins TRBV11-2 to TRBJ2-1, with 9 bases fitting TRBD2. Unmatched junction bases numbered 2, after V lost 3 bases and J lost 2 bases. CDR1 is SGHAT and CDR2 is FQNNGV in the germline V gene. The CDR3 length is 15 residues.

The V and J genes are TRBV11-3 and TRBJ2-1; 11 bases agree with TRBD2. The CDR3 sequence is 15 residues long. Germline assignment: CDR1 SGHNT and CDR2 YENEEA. Germline trimming cut 3 bases from V and 4 bases from J; bases unmatched to any gene: 2. CDR3: CASSFTSGSYNEQFF. The CDR3 coding sequence is TGTGCCAGCAGCTTTACTAGCGGGAGTTACAATGAGCAGTTCTTC. The variable domain in full, with the rest retrieved from reference TRBV11-3 and TRBJ2-1, is EAGVVQSPRYKIIEKKQPVAFWCNPISGHNTLYWYLQNLGQGPELLIRYENEEAVDDSQLPKDRFSAERLKGVDSTLKIQPAELGDSAVYLCASSFTSGSYNEQFFGPGTRLTVL.

The rearrangement uses TRBV11-3 and TRBJ2-1, with 7 nucleotides matching TRBD2. Germline assignment: CDR1 SGHNT and CDR2 YENEEA. The CDR3 consists of 16 residues. Trimming took 5 bases from V and 2 from J; bases not matched to a gene: 9. DNA of the CDR3: TGTGCCAGCAGCGTGGGGACTACCCTAACCTACAATGAGCAGTTCTTC. Translation: CASSVGTTLTYNEQFF.

This chain links TRBV2 with TRBJ2-7; a possible D gene is TRBD2 (6 bases). The V gene's germline CDR1 is SNHLY and CDR2 FYNNEI. Trimming removed 8 bases at V and 4 bases at J, with 15 bases between. The CDR3 extends over 13 amino acids. The CDR3 coding sequence is TGTGCCAGCGTGGGGGGAGTGGGTTACGAGCAGTACTTC. Translation gives CASVGGVGYEQYF. Drawing the rest from reference TRBV2 and TRBJ2-7, the complete variable domain is EPEVTQTPSHQVTQMGQEVILRCVPISNHLYFYWYRQILGQKVEFLVSFYNNEISEKSEIFDDQFSVERPDGSNFTLKIRSTKLEDSAMYFCASVGGVGYEQYFGPGTRLTVT.